These 5 T cell receptor beta chains originate from one sample sequenced in a study of T cell responses to AZD1222 COVID-19 vaccine. The data were produced by immunoSEQ multiplex PCR, yet TCRdb's version contains in-frame clones alone and is incomplete. This table holds 65,000 to 85,000 clones, about 85% found once. Source: peripheral blood, taken on day 0 of AZD1222 vaccination. Receptors were obtained from an adult in good health.

The J gene is TRBJ1-5, the V gene TRBV7-9; D remains ambiguous. The CDR3 totals 13 residues. V was clipped by 1 base and J by 6 bases, with 7 bases between them. Germline-derived CDR1 and CDR2 are SEHNR and FQNEAQ (reference sequence). The CDR3 reads CASSLGGSQPQHF. The CDR3 DNA reads TGTGCCAGCAGCTTAGGAGGGAGTCAGCCCCAGCATTTT.

The V gene is TRBV7-2, the J gene TRBJ2-5, with no clear D. Germline-derived CDR1 and CDR2 are SGHTA and FQGNSA. V lost 2 bases, J lost 5 bases, and 6 bases lay in between. The CDR3 runs 12 residues. The CDR3 region has the DNA TGTGCCAGCAGCTTATTTCGGGAGACCCAGTACTTC. Its protein is CASSLFRETQYF.

The rearrangement uses TRBV5-1 and TRBJ1-3; TRBD1 aligns across 7 bases. CDR1 and CDR2 (germline): SGHRS, YFSETQ. The junction had 3 bases not matched to a gene; V was cut back by 0 bases and J by 0 bases. CDR3 length equals 16 residues. As DNA, the CDR3 is TGCGCCAGCAGCTTGGGACAGGGAAGCTCTGGAAACACCATATATTTT. This gives the protein CASSLGQGSSGNTIYF.

The chain employs TRBV10-3 and TRBJ1-5, with a tentative D call TRBD1 (5 bases). V shed 3 bases and J shed 7 bases, with 13 bases lying between them. CDR3 length: 14 residues. Germline V lookup: CDR1 ENHRY, CDR2 SYGVKD. The chain's CDR3 is CAISDFPGRQPQHF. The CDR3 DNA sequence: TGTGCCATCAGTGATTTCCCAGGGAGGCAGCCCCAGCATTTT.

This sequence joins TRBV5-4 and TRBJ2-1; D unclear. The length of the CDR3 is 14 residues. With 1 base removed from V and 5 bases from J, the gap between germline ends came to 10 bases. Germline V CDR1 and CDR2: SGHNT, YYREEE (reference sequence). The CDR3 coding sequence is TGTGCCAGCAGCTTGTTGTTGGGCCACAATGAGCAGTTCTTC. Residues: CASSLLLGHNEQFF.